The entry below gives a single T cell receptor (beta chain) sequence along with its context. These data belong to a study of T cells in Graves' hyperthyroidism and ophthalmopathy. The CDR3 spans 15 residues. The junction had 7 bases not matched to a gene; V was cut back by 3 bases and J by 3 bases. From germline, CDR1 is SGHAT and CDR2 FQDESV (reference sequence). Criteria for exclusion of patients were uncontrolled infection, other autoimmune disease, pregnancy or lactation. RNA transcripts provided the source from which TCR beta CDR3 regions were amplified. In the first-round RT-PCR of the TCR CDR3, the HTBI primer set was used. TCRdb independently ran MiXCR on the multiplex PCR reads; one entry per CDR3 protein. The sample includes around 720,000 distinct CDR3 sequences, 30% to 40% seen only once; the top ten take 31%.

The TCR sequence derives from a woman aged 40 to 49 with Graves' hyperthyroidism. The chain is built from TRBV11-1 and TRBJ2-5; 7 bases line up with TRBD1. The sample taken for sequencing was blood. The CDR3 DNA sequence: TGTGCCAGCAGCTTGCTCGGGACAGACAAAGAGACCCAGTACTTC. Protein: CASSLLGTDKETQYF.